The clone carrying this T cell receptor beta chain was counted only a few times. The same CDR3 is also encoded by other DNA sequences in this sample. The germline CDR1 and CDR2 sequences are SGHRS and YFSETQ. This CDR3 is built from 14 residues. Trimming took off 0 bases at V and 0 bases at J, with 6 bases between the two ends. This entry belongs to a study of blood T cell repertoires in COVID-19. Clones were sequenced by immunoSEQ multiplex PCR, and TCRdb holds only the in-frame ones, with some missing. The profile shows over 200,000 clones, 80% to 90% of them singletons. While infection was still active, Seattle patients were enrolled and then followed longitudinally.

The sample comprised peripheral blood. The V and J genes are TRBV5-1 and TRBJ1-1; D not resolved. The clonotype comes from a man aged 30-40 years with COVID-19, enrolled during active disease. The DNA of the CDR3 is TGCGCCAGCAGCTTGGGGCAGATGAACACTGAAGCTTTCTTT. It encodes CASSLGQMNTEAFF.